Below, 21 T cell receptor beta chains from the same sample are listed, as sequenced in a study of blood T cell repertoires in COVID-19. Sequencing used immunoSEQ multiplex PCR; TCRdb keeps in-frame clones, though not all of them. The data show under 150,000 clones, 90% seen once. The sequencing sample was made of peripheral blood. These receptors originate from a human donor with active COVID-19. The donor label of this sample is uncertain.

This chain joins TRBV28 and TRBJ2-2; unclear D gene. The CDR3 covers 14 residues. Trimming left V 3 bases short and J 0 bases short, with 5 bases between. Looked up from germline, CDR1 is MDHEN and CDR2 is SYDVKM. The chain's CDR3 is CASSFFANTGELFF. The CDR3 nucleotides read TGTGCCAGCAGTTTTTTCGCGAACACCGGGGAGCTGTTTTTT.

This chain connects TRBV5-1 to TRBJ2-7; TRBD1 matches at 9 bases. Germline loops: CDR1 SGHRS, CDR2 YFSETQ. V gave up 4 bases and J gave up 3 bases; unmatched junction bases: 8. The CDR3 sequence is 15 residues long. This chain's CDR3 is CASSMDRGINYEQYF. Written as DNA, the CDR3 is TGCGCCAGCAGCATGGACAGGGGTATTAACTACGAGCAGTACTTC.

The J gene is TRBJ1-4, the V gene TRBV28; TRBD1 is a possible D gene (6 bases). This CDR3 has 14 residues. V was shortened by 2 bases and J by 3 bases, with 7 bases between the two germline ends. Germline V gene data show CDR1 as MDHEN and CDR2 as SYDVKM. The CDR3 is CASSLAGANEKLFF. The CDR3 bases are TGTGCCAGCAGTTTAGCAGGGGCTAATGAAAAACTGTTTTTT.

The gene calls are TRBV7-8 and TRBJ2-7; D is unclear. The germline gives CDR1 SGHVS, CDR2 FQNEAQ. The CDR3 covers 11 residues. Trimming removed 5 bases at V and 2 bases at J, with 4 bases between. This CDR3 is CASSLTYEQYF. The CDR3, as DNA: TGTGCCAGCAGCCTCACCTACGAGCAGTACTTC. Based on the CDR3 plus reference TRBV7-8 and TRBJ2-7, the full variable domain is GAGVSQSPRYKVAKRGQDVALRCDPISGHVSLFWYQQALGQGPEFLTYFQNEAQLDKSGLPSDRFFAERPEGSVSTLKIQRTQQEDSAVYLCASSLTYEQYFGPGTRLTVT.

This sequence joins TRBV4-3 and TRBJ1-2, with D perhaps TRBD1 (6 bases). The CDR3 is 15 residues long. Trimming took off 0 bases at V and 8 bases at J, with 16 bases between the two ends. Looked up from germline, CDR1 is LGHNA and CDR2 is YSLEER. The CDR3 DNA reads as TGCGCCAGCAGCCAAGAGAGCCTAAAGGGGGTGGGCTACACCTTC. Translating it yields CASSQESLKGVGYTF.

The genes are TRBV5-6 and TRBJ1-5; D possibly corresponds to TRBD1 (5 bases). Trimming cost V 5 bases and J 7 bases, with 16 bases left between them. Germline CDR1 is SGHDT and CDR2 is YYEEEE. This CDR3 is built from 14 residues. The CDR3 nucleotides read TGTGCCAGCAGGCTATGGATGGGGGGACAGCCCCAGCATTTT. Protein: CASRLWMGGQPQHF.

The CDR3 region is CASSLGAWELDTQYF. The CDR3 region has the DNA TGTGCCAGCAGCTTAGGGGCATGGGAGTTGGATACGCAGTATTTT. The chain recombines TRBV13 with TRBJ2-3, with D tentatively TRBD2 (5 bases). The germline V and J ends were trimmed by 0 bases and 6 bases, with 13 bases remaining between them. The CDR3 loop spans 15 amino acids. Germline V gene data show CDR1 as PRHDT and CDR2 as FYEKMQ (reference sequence).

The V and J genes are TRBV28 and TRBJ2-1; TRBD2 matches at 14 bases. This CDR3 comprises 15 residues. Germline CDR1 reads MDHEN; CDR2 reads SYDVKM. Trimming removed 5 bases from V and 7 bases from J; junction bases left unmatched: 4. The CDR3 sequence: CASSPRTSGGNEQFF. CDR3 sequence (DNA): TGTGCCAGCAGTCCGCGGACTAGCGGGGGGAATGAGCAGTTCTTC.

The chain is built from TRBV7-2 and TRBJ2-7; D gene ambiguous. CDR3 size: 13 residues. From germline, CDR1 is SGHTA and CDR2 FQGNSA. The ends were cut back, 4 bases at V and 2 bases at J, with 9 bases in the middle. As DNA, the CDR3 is TGTGCCAGCAGCTCTCAGTACGCCTACGAGCAGTACTTC. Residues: CASSSQYAYEQYF.

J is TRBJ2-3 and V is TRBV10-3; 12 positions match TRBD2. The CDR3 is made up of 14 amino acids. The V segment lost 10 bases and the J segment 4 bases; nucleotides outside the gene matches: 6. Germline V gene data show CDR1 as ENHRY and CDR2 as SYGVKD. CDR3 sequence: CATGLAGSPDTQYF. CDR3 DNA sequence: TGTGCCACAGGACTAGCGGGGTCCCCAGATACGCAGTATTTT.

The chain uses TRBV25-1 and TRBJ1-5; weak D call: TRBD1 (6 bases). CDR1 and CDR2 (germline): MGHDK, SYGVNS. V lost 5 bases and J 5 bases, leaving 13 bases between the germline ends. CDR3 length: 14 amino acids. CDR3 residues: CASSRGGGDQPQHF. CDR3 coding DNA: TGTGCCAGCAGTAGAGGGGGAGGGGATCAGCCCCAGCATTTT.

CDR3 residues: CASRTNRDIYEQYF. CDR3 in DNA: TGTGCCAGCAGAACTAATCGGGACATATACGAGCAGTACTTC. The V call is TRBV6-5, the J call TRBJ2-7; D might be TRBD1 (6 bases). The CDR3 covers 14 residues. Germline V gene data show CDR1 as MNHEY and CDR2 as SVGAGI. Between the trimmed V and J ends, which lost 6 bases and 4 bases, there was a span of 16 bases.

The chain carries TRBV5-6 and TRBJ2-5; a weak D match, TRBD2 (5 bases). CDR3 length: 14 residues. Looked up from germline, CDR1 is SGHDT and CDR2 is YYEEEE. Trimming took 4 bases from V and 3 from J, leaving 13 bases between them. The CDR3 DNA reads TGTGCCAGCAGCCCTATAGGACTCGAAGAGACCCAGTACTTC. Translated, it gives CASSPIGLEETQYF.

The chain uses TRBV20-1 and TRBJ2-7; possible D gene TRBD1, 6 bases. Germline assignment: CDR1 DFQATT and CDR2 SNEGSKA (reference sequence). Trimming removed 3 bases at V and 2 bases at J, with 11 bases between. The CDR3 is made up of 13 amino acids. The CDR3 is CSASAQGTYEQYF. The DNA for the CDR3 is TGCAGTGCTAGTGCGCAGGGGACCTACGAGCAGTACTTC.

The CDR3 sequence is CASSPPGQGYEQYF. CDR3 coding DNA: TGCGCCAGCAGCCCGCCGGGACAGGGGTACGAGCAGTACTTC. This chain joins TRBV4-1 and TRBJ2-7, with TRBD1 matching 10 bases. The CDR3 runs to 14 residues. Germline V gives CDR1 MGHRA, CDR2 YSYEKL. J gave up 4 bases and V 4 bases, and 4 bases lay outside the gene matches.

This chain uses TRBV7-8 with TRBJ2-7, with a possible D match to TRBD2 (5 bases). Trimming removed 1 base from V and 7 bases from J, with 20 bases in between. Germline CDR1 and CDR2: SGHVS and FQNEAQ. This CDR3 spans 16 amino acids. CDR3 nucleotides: TGTGCCAGCAGCTTAGGAGGCGGGTCCCAGACACGTGAGCAGTACTTC. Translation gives CASSLGGGSQTREQYF.

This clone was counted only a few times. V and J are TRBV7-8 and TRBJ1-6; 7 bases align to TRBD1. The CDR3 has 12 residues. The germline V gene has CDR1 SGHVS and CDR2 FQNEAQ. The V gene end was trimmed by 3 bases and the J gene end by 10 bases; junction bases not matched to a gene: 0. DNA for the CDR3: TGTGCCAGCAGCTTGGGACAGTCACCCCTCCACTTT. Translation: CASSLGQSPLHF.

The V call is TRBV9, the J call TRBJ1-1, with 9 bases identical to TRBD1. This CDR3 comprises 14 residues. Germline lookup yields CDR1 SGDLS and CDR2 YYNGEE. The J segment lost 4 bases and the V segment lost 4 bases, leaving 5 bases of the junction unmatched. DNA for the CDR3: TGTGCCAGCAGCTCGGGACAGGGCGCCACTGAAGCTTTCTTT. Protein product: CASSSGQGATEAFF.

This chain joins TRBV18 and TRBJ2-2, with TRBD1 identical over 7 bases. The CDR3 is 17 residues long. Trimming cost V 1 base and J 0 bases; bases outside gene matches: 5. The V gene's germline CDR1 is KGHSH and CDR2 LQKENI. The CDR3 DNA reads TGTGCCAGCTCACCACGGGACAGCTTCGCGAACACCGGGGAGCTGTTTTTT. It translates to CASSPRDSFANTGELFF.

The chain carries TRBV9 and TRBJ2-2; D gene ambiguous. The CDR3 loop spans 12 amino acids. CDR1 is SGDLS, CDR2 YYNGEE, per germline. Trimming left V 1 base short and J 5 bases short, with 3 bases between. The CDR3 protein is CASSVSTGELFF. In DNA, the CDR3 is TGTGCCAGCAGCGTATCTACCGGGGAGCTGTTTTTT.

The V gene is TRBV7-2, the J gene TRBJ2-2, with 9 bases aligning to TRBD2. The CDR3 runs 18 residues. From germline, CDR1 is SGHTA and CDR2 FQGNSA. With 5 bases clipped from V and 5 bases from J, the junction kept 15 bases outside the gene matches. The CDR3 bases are TGTGCCAGCAGCCCCAGCGGCCTACGCGGGGGGGCGACCGGGGAGCTGTTTTTT. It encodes CASSPSGLRGGATGELFF.